This T cell receptor (beta chain) was observed in a study of T cells in Graves' hyperthyroidism and ophthalmopathy (dated by TCRdb to the late 2010s). Regarding the study in general: Peripheral blood was sampled at the time of initial diagnosis, prior to any treatment. In addition, the study compared T-cell repertoires in thyroid tissue and in blood from six Graves' hyperthyroidism patients. After sampling, hyperthyroidism patients received methimazole starting at 30 mg daily, and ophthalmopathy patients received high-dose intravenous methylprednisolone. Prospective prediction of ophthalmopathy was tested in an independent validation cohort of 18 to 20 hyperthyroidism patients and 17 patients who later progressed to ophthalmopathy. TCR V-J signatures able to tell the groups apart were searched for in a discovery cohort of 100 patients, of whom more than 40 had Graves' ophthalmopathy and around 57 had stable Graves' hyperthyroidism. The approximately 100 discovery patients were randomly divided into training and test sets at a 7:3 ratio. The paper describes TCR Vbeta CDR3 sequencing of 130 to 150 peripheral blood samples, made up of 40 to 45 ophthalmopathy patients, 70 to 80 hyperthyroidism patients and 17 progressor patients. General study outcomes and caveats: Most expanded thyroid clonotypes (frequency above 0.001) were also found in blood, which suggests that blood repertoires may mirror thyroid immune responses. A model built on a 13 V-J signature distinguished ophthalmopathy from stable hyperthyroidism, reaching roughly 88% sensitivity and about 81% specificity in cross-validation and 80%/75% in testing. In validation, progression to ophthalmopathy was predicted by the model with 70.59% sensitivity and just over 72% specificity, a median of roughly 6 months before onset. Sample size was not statistically predetermined, and blinding of investigators to group allocation was not performed.

In the ophthalmopathy patients, disease was moderately to severely active, with a Clinical Activity Score of 3 or more, a NOSPECS grade of 4 or more, and a duration of less than 3 months. Patients with uncontrolled infections, other autoimmune diseases, pregnancy or lactation were excluded. Diagnoses were based on clinical symptoms, serum thyroxine and TRAb, thyroid ultrasound and orbital computed tomography. PBMCs were separated from around 9.1 ml of fresh peripheral blood using Ficoll-Paque density gradient centrifugation. Total RNA was extracted using Trizol reagent, and RNA quality was assessed on an Agilent 2100 Bioanalyzer. TCR beta CDR3 regions were amplified from RNA transcripts. The TCR CDR3 was subjected to a first round of RT-PCR using the HTBI primer set and the Qiagen OneStep RT-PCR kit. The libraries were constructed in a second round of multiplex PCR and then size-selected and purified. The libraries were sequenced on an Illumina HiSeq2000 using paired-end 100 bp reads. The authors' pipeline ran thus. Raw data were processed with SOAPnuke, discarding reads with adapters, uncalled bases, mean Phred below 15, or no exact constant-primer or identifier match. COPE v1.2.5 was used to merge the high-quality paired reads, and each unique nucleotide sequence was defined as a clonotype. MiTCR v1.1 was used to align the clonotypes against IMGT TRBV, TRBD and TRBJ reference segments. The analysis was restricted to V-J combinations with a frequency above 0.0001, which together covered over 99% of the repertoires. A TCS score was defined as the ratio between F50 (clonal expansion) and ExV (chaos), using BLOSUM62-based TCRdist between CDR3 peptides within each V-J. Welch's t-statistics and random forest reduced 514 V-J features to 10 to 15, which were used in a naive Bayes classifier (R e1071). Using fastp at Q25 and MiXCR, TCRdb reprocessed the public reads and kept productive beta chains. Entries that share a CDR3 protein sequence are merged under the most common genes and DNA. In this record, the V and J calls reflect TCRdb's handling and not the investigators' own analysis. The sample contains about 410,000 distinct CDR3 sequences, over 12% of them found a single time. About 12% of the sample is taken by the ten largest.

Many counts were recorded for this clonotype. What this receptor recognizes is not known. No base quality values were provided; no much bigger clone lies one nucleotide off. The V end loses 2 bases and the J end loses 0 bases, and a stretch of 8 bases separates them. The germline V gene (reference sequence) gives CDR1 as MNHEY and CDR2 as SMNVEV. Counted from cysteine to phenylalanine, this CDR3 has 15 amino acids. Kept here is only the CDR3 DNA, which spans 45 bases and is read in frame from base 1. The chain was built from TRBV27 and TRBJ2-1, with no confident D gene call. The TCR originated in a man aged 18 to 29 with Graves' ophthalmopathy. The sample was blood. CDR3 sequence: CASSLGHSSYNEQFF. The nucleotide sequence is TGTGCCAGCAGTTTAGGCCACAGCTCCTACAATGAGCAGTTCTTC.